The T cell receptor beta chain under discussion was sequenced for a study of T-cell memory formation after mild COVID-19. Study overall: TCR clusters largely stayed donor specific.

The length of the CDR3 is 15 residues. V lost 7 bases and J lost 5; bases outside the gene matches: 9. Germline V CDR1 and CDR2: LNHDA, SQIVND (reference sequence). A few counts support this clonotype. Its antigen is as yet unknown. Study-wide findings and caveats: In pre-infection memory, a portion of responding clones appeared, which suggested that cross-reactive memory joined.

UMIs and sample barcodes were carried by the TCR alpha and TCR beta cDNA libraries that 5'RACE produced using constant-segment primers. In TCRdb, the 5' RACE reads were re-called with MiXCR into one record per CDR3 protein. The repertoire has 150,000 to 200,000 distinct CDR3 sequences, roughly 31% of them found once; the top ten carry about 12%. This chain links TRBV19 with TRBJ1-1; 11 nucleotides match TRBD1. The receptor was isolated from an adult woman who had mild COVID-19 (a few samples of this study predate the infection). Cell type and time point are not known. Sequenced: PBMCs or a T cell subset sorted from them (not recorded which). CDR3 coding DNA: TGTGCCAGTACCGGGACAGGGGGGATGAGAACTGAAGCTTTCTTT. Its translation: CASTGTGGMRTEAFF. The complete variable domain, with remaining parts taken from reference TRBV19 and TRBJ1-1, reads DGGITQSPKYLFRKEGQNVTLSCEQNLNHDAMYWYRQDPGQGLRLIYYSQIVNDFQKGDIAEGYSVSREKKESFPLTVTSAQKNPTAFYLCASTGTGGMRTEAFFGQGTRLTVV.